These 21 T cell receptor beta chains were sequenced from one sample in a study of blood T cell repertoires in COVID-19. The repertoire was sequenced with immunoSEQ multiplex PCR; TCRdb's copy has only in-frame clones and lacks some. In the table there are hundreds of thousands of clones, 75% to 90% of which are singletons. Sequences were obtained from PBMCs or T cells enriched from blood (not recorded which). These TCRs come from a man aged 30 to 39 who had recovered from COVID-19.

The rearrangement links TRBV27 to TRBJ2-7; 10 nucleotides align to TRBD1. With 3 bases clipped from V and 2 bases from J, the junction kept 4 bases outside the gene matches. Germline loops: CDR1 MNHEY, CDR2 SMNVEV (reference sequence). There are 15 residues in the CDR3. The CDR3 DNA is TGTGCCAGCAGTTTGACTGGACAGGGGGCCTACGAGCAGTACTTC. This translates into CASSLTGQGAYEQYF.

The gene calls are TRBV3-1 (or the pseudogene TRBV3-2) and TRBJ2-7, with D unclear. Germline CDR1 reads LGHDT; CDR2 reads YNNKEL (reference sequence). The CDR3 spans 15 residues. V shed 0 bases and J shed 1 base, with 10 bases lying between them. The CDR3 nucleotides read TGTGCCAGCAGCCAAGAATCCCACTATTCCTACGAGCAGTACTTC. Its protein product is CASSQESHYSYEQYF.

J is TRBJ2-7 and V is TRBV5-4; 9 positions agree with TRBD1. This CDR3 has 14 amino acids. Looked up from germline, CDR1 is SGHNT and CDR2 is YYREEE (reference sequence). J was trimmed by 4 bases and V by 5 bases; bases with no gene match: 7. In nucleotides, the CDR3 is TGTGCCAGCAGGGCGGACAGGGGAAGTTACGAGCAGTACTTC. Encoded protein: CASRADRGSYEQYF.

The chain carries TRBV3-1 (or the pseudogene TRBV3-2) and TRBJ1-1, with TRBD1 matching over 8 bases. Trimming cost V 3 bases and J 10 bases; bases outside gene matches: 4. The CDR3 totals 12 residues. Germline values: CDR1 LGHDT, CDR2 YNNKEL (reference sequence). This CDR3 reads CASSQTDRGAFF. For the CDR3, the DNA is TGTGCCAGCAGCCAGACCGACAGGGGAGCTTTCTTT.

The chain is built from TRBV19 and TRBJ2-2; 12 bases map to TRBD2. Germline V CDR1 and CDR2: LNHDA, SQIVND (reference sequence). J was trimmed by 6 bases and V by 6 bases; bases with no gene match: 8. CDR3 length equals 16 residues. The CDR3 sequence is CASRPSGRGGAGELFF. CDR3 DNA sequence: TGTGCCAGTAGGCCTAGCGGGAGGGGTGGCGCCGGGGAGCTGTTTTTT.

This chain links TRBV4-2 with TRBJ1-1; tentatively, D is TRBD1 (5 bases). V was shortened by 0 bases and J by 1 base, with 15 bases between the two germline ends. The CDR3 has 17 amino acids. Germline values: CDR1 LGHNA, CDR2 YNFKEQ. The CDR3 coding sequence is TGTGCCAGCAGCCAAGATTGGAGAGTTGACAGGAACACTGAAGCTTTCTTT. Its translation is CASSQDWRVDRNTEAFF.

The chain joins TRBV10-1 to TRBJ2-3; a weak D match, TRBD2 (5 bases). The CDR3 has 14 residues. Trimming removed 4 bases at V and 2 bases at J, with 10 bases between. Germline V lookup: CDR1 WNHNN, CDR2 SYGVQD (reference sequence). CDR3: CASSAGMITDTQYF. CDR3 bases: TGCGCCAGCAGTGCCGGGATGATCACAGATACGCAGTATTTT.

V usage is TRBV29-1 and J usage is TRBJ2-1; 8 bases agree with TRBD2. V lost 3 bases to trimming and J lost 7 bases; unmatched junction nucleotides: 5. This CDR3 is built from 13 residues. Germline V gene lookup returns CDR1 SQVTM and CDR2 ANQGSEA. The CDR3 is CSVEREERNEQFF. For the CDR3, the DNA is TGCAGCGTTGAGCGGGAGGAAAGGAATGAGCAGTTCTTC.

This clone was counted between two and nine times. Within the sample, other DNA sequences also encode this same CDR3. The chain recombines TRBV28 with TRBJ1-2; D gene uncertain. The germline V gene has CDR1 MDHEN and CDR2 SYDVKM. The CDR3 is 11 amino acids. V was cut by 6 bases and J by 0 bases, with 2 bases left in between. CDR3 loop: CASSSNYGYTF. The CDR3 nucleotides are TGTGCCAGCAGCTCTAACTATGGCTACACCTTC.

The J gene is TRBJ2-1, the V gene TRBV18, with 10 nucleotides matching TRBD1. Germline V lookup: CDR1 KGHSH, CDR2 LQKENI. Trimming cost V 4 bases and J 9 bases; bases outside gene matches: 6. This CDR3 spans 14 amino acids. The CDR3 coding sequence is TGTGCCAGCTCACGGGGGACAGGGGACGGTGAGCAGTTCTTC. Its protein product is CASSRGTGDGEQFF.

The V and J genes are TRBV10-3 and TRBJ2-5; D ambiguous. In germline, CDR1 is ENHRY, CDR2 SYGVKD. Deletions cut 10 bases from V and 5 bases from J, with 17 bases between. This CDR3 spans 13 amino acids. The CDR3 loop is CATNTLKEETQYF. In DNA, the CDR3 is TGTGCCACCAACACGCTGAAGGAGGAGACCCAGTACTTC.

The DNA of the CDR3 is TGTGCCAGCAGCTTTAGCGGAAGCTCCTACGAGCAGTACTTC. Protein: CASSFSGSSYEQYF. This chain links TRBV9 with TRBJ2-7, with D maybe TRBD2 (6 bases). Germline CDR1 and CDR2: SGDLS and YYNGEE. Trimming took 4 bases from V and 0 from J, leaving 11 bases between them. This CDR3 spans 14 amino acids. Filled out from reference TRBV9 and TRBJ2-7, the complete variable domain reads DSGVTQTPKHLITATGQRVTLRCSPRSGDLSVYWYQQSLDQGLQFLIQYYNGEERAKGNILERFSAQQFPDLHSELNLSSLELGDSALYFCASSFSGSSYEQYFGPGTRLTVT.

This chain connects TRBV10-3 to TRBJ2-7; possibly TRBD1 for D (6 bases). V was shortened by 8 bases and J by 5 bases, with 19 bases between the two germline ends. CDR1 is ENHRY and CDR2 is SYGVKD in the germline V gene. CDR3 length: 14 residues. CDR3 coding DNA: TGTGCCATCGGGGTGGTGGACAGTTGGAACGAGCAGTACTTC. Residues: CAIGVVDSWNEQYF.

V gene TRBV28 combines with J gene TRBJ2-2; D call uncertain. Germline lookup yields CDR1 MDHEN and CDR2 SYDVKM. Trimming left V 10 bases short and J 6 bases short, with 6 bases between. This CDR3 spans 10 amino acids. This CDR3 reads CATHSGELFF. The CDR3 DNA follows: TGTGCCACCCATTCCGGGGAGCTGTTTTTT.

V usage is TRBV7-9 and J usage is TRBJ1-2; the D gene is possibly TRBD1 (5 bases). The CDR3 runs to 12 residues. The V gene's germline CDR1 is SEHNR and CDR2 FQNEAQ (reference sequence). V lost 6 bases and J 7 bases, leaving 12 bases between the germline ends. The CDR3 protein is CASRSDSPGYTF. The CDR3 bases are TGTGCCAGCAGATCTGACAGCCCTGGCTACACCTTC.

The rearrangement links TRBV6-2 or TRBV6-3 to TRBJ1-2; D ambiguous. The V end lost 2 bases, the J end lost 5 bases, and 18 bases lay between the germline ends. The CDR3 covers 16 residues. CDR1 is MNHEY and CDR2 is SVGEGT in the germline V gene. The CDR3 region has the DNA TGTGCCAGCAGTTACAAGCCAGGTGAAGGATATTATGGCTACACCTTC. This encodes CASSYKPGEGYYGYTF.

CDR3 amino acids: CASSLPTMTVTQGREKLFF. Here the CDR3 DNA reads TGTGCCAGCAGTTTACCAACCATGACGGTCACCCAGGGAAGGGAAAAACTGTTTTTT. The V call is TRBV28, the J call TRBJ1-4; D might be TRBD1 (5 bases). The CDR3 loop spans 19 amino acids. V shed 2 bases and J shed 8 bases, with 27 bases lying between them. CDR1 and CDR2 from the germline V gene are MDHEN and SYDVKM.

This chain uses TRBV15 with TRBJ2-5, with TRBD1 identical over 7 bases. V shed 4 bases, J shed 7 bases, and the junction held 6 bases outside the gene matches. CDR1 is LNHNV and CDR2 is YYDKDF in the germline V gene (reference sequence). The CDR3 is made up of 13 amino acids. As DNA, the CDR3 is TGTGCCACCAGCACAAGGGGGCGCGGGACCCAGTACTTC. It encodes CATSTRGRGTQYF.

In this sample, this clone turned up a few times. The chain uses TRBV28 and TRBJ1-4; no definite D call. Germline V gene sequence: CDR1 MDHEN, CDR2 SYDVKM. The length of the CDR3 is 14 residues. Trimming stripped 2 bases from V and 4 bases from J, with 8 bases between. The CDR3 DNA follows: TGTGCCAGCAGTTTAGTCGTTAGTAATGAAAAACTGTTTTTT. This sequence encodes CASSLVVSNEKLFF.

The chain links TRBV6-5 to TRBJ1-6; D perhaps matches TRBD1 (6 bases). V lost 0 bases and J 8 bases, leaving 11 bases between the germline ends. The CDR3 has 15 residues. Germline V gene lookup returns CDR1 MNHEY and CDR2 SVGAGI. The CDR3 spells CASSYSGQGYSPLHF. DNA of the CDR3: TGTGCCAGCAGTTACTCGGGCCAGGGGTATTCACCCCTCCACTTT.

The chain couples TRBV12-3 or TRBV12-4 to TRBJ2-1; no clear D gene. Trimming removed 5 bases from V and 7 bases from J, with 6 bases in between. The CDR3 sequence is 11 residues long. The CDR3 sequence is CASSAWNEQFF. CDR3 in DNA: TGTGCCAGCAGTGCGTGGAATGAGCAGTTCTTC.